Below are 7 T cell receptor beta chains sequenced from a single sample in a study of beta chain features in type 1 diabetes. Reverse transcribing all isolated RNA meant expressed TCRB transcripts were sequenced. Measured with immunoSEQ multiplex PCR; TCRdb has only the in-frame clones, and not every one. The table shows just over 450,000 clones, with 25% to 35% occurring only once. The sequenced sample consisted of naive CD4+ T cells from blood. The receptors stem from a man aged 18-30 years in good health.

This clone was detected only a few times. The CDR3 DNA reads TGTGCCAGCAGCCAAGATGGGCTAGCGTCCTACAATGAGCAGTTCTTC. Amino acid sequence: CASSQDGLASYNEQFF. This chain uses TRBV4-2 with TRBJ2-1; D might be TRBD2 (6 bases). Trimming removed 0 bases from V and 1 base from J, with 10 bases in between. This CDR3 has 16 residues. The V gene's germline CDR1 is LGHNA and CDR2 YNFKEQ.

V and J are TRBV9 and TRBJ2-3; 13 bases line up with TRBD2. Germline loops: CDR1 SGDLS, CDR2 YYNGEE. The ends lost 1 base at V and 4 bases at J; junction bases unmatched: 3. The CDR3 runs to 16 residues. The CDR3 here is CASSVWTSGSADTQYF. For the CDR3, the DNA is TGTGCCAGCAGCGTATGGACTAGCGGGAGCGCAGATACGCAGTATTTT.

The chain joins TRBV27 to TRBJ2-3; maybe TRBD1 (6 bases). V lost 9 bases and J 6 bases, leaving 16 bases between the germline ends. Germline-derived CDR1 and CDR2 are MNHEY and SMNVEV (reference sequence). This CDR3 region has 13 residues. CDR3 bases: TGTGCCAGTAAACAGGGTACGAGGGATACGCAGTATTTT. It translates to CASKQGTRDTQYF.

This clone was seen a handful of times. The CDR3 DNA reads as TGTGCCAGCAGACGCCTGGGACAGGAGAACACTGAAGCTTTCTTT. Encoded protein: CASRRLGQENTEAFF. The chain employs TRBV27 and TRBJ1-1, with 8 bases matching TRBD1. This CDR3 is built from 15 residues. Germline V gene data show CDR1 as MNHEY and CDR2 as SMNVEV (reference sequence). V gave up 6 bases and J gave up 1 base; unmatched junction bases: 7.

V usage is TRBV7-9 and J usage is TRBJ2-3; tentatively, D is TRBD1 (5 bases). This CDR3 is 13 amino acids long. CDR1 is SEHNR, CDR2 FQNEAQ, per germline (reference sequence). Trimming removed 11 bases at V and 2 bases at J, with 14 bases between. CDR3 DNA sequence: TGTGCCGGTGGACATGACCACACAGATACGCAGTATTTT. It yields the protein CAGGHDHTDTQYF.

This clone came up a few times. The rearrangement uses TRBV7-9 and TRBJ2-5, with a weak D call TRBD1 (6 bases). Deletions cut 5 bases from V and 7 bases from J, with 17 bases between. This CDR3 is built from 14 residues. Germline lookup yields CDR1 SEHNR and CDR2 FQNEAQ (reference sequence). The CDR3 coding sequence is TGTGCCAGCAGCCAATACACAGGGAAGACGACCCAGTACTTC. Protein sequence: CASSQYTGKTTQYF.

The rearrangement joins TRBV6-1 to TRBJ2-3; D unresolved. The CDR3 runs 14 residues. The ends were cut back, 4 bases at V and 9 bases at J, with 17 bases in the middle. Germline V gene sequence: CDR1 MNHNS, CDR2 SASEGT. CDR3 amino acids: CASSAPAIPGTQYF. The CDR3 bases are TGTGCCAGCAGTGCCCCGGCCATACCCGGAACGCAGTATTTT.